Detailed here is one T cell receptor beta chain. The antigen is undetermined. The sample belongs to a study of cytomegalovirus exposure and HLA in healthy donors. Study-level results: A prior analysis recorded that most TCR beta V segments were productive about 90% or about 30% of the time. In a later analysis, at a false discovery rate of 0.05, some 15,000 TCR beta sequences were associated with HLA alleles. Presence/absence analyses rested on an assumption that sequencing depth was roughly uniform across donors.

Primers for the PCR totalled 60 Vbeta and 13 Jbeta. Generated by immunoSEQ multiplex PCR, the TCRdb table keeps only in-frame clones and is missing some. The sample yields about 120,000 clones, approximately 83% seen once. The donors comprised healthy bone marrow donors. The V and J ends lost 3 bases and 5 bases respectively, with 13 bases between them. The CDR3 contains 15 residues. Per germline, CDR1 SGHVS and CDR2 FNYEAQ. The chain uses TRBV7-6 and TRBJ2-2, with a possible D match to TRBD1 (6 bases). Sample: PBMCs. This TCR was recovered from a woman between 40 and 50 years old in good health and CMV-seropositive. CDR3 region: CASSFLQGGTGELFF. DNA of the CDR3: TGTGCCAGCAGCTTTCTACAGGGTGGAACCGGGGAGCTGTTTTTT.